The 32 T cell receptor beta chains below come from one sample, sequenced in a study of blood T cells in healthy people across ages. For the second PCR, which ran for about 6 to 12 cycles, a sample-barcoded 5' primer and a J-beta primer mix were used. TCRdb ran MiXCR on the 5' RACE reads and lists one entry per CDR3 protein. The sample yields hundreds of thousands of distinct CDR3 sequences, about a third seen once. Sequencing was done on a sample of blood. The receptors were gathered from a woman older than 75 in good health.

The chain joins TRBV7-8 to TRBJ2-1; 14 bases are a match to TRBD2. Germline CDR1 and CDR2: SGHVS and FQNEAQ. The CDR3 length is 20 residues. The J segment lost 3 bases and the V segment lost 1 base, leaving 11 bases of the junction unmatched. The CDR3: CASSLVRGLAGEGGYNEQFF. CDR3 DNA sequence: TGTGCCAGCAGCTTAGTTCGGGGACTAGCGGGAGAGGGGGGCTACAATGAGCAGTTCTTC.

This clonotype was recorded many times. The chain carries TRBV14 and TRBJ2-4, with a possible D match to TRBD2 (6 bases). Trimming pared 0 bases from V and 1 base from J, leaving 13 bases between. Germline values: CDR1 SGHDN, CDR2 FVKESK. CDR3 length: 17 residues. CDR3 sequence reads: CASSQDQRRAAKNIQYF. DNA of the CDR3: TGTGCCAGCAGCCAAGATCAGAGGAGGGCGGCCAAAAACATTCAGTACTTC.

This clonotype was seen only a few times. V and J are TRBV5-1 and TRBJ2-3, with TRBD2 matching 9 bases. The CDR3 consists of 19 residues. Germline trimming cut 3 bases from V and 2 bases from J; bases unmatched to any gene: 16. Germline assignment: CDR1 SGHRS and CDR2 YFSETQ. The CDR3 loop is CASSSGLGGGARDTDTQYF. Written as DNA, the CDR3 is TGCGCCAGCAGCTCTGGCCTCGGCGGGGGGGCTCGGGACACAGATACGCAGTATTTT.

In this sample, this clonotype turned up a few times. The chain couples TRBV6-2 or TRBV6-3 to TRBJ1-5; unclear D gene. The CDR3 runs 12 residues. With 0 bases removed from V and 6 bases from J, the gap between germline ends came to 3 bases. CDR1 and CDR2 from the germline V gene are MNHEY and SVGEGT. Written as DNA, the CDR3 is TGTGCCAGCAGTTACTCTAGTCAGCCCCAGCATTTT. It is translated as CASSYSSQPQHF.

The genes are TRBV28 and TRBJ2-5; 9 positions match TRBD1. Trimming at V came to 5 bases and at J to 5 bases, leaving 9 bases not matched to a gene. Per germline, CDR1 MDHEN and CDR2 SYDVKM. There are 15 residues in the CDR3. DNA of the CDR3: TGTGCCAGCAGTCCTCCACAGGGGGCGGGGGAGACCCAGTACTTC. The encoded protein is CASSPPQGAGETQYF.

Here the CDR3 DNA reads TGCAGTGCTAATAAGGACAGGGAAGAGACCCAGTACTTC. It translates to CSANKDREETQYF. The rearrangement links TRBV20-1 to TRBJ2-5; TRBD1 matches 8 bases. V lost 4 bases and J lost 3; bases outside the gene matches: 4. The CDR3 loop spans 13 amino acids. Germline V gene sequence: CDR1 DFQATT, CDR2 SNEGSKA (reference sequence).

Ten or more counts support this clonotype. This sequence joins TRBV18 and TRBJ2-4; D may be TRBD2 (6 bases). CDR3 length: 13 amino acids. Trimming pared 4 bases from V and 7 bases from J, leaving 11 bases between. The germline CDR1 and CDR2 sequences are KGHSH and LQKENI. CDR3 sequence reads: CASSLPRGNIQYF. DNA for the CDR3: TGTGCCAGCTCACTACCTCGGGGGAACATTCAGTACTTC.

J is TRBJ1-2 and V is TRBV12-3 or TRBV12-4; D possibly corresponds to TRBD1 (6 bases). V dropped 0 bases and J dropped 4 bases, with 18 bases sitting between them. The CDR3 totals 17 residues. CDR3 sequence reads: CASSLALATQGIYGYTF. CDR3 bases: TGTGCCAGCAGTTTAGCGCTTGCTACGCAGGGGATCTATGGCTACACCTTC.

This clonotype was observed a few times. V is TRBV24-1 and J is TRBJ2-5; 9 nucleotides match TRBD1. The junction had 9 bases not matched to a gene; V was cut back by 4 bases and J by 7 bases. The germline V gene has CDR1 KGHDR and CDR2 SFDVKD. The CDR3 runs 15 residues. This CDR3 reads CATSDPGQGAGTQYF. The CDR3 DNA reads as TGTGCCACCAGTGACCCGGGACAGGGCGCCGGGACCCAGTACTTC.

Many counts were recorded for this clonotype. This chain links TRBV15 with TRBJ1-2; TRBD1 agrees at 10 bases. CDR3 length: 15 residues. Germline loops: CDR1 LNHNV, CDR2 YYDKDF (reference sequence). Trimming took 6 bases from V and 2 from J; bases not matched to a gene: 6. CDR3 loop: CATRPGQGGNYGYTF. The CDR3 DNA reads TGTGCCACCAGACCAGGACAGGGGGGAAACTATGGCTACACCTTC.

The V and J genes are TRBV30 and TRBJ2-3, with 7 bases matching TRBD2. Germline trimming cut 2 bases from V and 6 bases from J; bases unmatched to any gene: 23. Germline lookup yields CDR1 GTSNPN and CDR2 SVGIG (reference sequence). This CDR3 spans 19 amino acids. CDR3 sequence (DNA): TGTGCCTGGAGTCCGAAGCGGGGAGAATCCACTCTTTTGAGGGATACGCAGTATTTT. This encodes CAWSPKRGESTLLRDTQYF.

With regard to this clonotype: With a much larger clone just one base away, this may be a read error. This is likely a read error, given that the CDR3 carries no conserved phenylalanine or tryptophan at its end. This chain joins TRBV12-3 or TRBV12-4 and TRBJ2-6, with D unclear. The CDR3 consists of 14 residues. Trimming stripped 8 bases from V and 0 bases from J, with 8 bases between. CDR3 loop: CASSKNSGANVLTC. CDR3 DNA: TGTGCCAGCTCGAAGAACTCTGGGGCCAACGTCCTGACTTGC.

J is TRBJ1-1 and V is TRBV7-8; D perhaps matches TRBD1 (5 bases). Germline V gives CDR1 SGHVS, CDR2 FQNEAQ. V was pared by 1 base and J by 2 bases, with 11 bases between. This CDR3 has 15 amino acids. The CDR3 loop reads CASSLDTGINTEAFF. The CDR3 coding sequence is TGTGCCAGCAGCTTAGACACAGGAATTAACACTGAAGCTTTCTTT.

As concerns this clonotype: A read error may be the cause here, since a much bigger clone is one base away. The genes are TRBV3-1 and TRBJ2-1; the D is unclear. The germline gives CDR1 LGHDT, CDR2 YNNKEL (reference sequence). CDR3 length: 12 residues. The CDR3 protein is CASSPAMNEQCF. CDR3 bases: TGTGCCAGCAGCCCTGCAATGAATGAGCAGTGCTTC.

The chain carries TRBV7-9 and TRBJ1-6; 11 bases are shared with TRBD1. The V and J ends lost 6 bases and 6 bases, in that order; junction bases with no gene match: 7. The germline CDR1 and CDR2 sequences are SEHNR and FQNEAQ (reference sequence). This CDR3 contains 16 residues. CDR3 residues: CASSGQGAHGNSPLHF. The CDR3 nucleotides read TGTGCCAGCAGTGGACAGGGGGCGCACGGTAATTCACCCCTCCACTTT.

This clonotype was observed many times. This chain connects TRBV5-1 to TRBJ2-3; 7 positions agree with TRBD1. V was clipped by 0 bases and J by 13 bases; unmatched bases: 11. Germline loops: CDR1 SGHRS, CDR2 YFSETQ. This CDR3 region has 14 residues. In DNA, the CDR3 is TGCGCCAGCAGCTTGGGGACAGGAGCCCAGTTTAAGTATTTT. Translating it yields CASSLGTGAQFKYF.

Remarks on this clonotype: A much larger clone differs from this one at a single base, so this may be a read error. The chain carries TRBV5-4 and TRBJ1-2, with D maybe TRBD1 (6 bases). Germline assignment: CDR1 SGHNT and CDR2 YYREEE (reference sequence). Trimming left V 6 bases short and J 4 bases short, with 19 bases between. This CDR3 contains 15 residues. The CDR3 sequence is CASNVRPGDIYGYTF. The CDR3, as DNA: TGTGCCAGCAACGTGAGGCCAGGGGATATCTATGGCTACACCTTC.

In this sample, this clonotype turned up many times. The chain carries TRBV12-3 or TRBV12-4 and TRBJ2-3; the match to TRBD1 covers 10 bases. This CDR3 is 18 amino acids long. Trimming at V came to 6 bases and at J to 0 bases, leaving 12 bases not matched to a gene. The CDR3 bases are TGTGCCAGCAGCATCCGGGACAGGGGTGCAACAAGCACAGATACGCAGTATTTT. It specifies CASSIRDRGATSTDTQYF.

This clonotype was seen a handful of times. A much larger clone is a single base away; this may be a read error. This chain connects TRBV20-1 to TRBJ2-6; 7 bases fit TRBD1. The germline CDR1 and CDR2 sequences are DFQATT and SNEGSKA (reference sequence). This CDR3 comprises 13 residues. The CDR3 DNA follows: TGCAGTGCTAGAGGACAGGGTAGGAACGTCCGGACTTTC. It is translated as CSARGQGRNVRTF.

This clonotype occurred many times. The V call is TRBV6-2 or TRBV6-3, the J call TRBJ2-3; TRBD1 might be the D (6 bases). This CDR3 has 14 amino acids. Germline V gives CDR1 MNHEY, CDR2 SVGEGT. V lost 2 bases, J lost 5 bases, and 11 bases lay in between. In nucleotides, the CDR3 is TGTGCCAGCAGTTACCAGGGGTTTGGAGATACGCAGTATTTT. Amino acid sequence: CASSYQGFGDTQYF.

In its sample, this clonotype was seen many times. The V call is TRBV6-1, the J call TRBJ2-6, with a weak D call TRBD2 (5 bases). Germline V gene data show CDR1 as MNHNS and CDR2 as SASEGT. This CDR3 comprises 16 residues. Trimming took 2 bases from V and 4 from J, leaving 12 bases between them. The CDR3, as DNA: TGTGCCAGCAGTGAACATGCGGGCGCCGGGGCCAACGTCCTGACTTTC. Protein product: CASSEHAGAGANVLTF.

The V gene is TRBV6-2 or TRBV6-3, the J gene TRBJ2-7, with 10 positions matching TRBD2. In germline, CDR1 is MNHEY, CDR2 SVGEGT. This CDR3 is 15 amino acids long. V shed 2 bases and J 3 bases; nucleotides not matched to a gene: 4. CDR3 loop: CASSYDSSGSYEQYF. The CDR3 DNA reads TGTGCCAGCAGTTACGATTCTAGCGGGAGCTACGAGCAGTACTTC.

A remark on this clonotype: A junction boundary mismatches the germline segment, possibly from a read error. CDR3 protein: CASSLVEAHYDEQFF. In DNA form, the CDR3 reads TGTGCCAGCAGTTTGGTCGAGGCTCACTACGATGAGCAGTTCTTC. The chain carries TRBV28 and TRBJ2-1; D gene uncertain. Germline CDR1 is MDHEN and CDR2 is SYDVKM. The CDR3 extends over 15 amino acids.

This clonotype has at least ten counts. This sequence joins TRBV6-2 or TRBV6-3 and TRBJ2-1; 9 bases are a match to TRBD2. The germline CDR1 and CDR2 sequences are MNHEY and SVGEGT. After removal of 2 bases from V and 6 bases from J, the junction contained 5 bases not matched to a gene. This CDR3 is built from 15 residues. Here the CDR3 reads CASSYAAGGLNEQFF. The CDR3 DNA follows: TGTGCCAGCAGTTACGCGGCGGGGGGGCTCAATGAGCAGTTCTTC.

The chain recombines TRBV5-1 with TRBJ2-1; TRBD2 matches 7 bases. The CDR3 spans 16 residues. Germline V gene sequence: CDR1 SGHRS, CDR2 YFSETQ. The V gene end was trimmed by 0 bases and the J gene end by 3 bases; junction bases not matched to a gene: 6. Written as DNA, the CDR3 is TGCGCCAGCAGCTTGGAGTCGGGGAGGGGCTACAATGAGCAGTTCTTC. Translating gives CASSLESGRGYNEQFF.

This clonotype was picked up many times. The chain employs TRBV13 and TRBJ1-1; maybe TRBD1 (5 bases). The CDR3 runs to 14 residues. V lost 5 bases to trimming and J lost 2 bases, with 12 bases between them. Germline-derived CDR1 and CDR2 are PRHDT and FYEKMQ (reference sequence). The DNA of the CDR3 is TGTGCCAGCAGCCGGGACTCCTTTAACACTGAAGCTTTCTTT. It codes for CASSRDSFNTEAFF. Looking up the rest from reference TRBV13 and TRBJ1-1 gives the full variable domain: AAGVIQSPRHLIKEKRETATLKCYPIPRHDTVYWYQQGPGQDPQFLISFYEKMQSDKGSIPDRFSAQQFSDYHSELNMSSLELGDSALYFCASSRDSFNTEAFFGQGTRLTVV.

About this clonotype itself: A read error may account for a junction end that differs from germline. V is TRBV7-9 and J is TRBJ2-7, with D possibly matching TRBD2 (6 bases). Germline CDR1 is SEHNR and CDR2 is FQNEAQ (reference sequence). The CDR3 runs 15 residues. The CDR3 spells CAGSLSELAYYEQYF. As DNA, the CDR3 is TGTGCCGGCAGCTTAAGCGAACTAGCTTACTACGAGCAGTACTTC. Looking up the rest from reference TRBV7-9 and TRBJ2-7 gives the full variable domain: DTGVSQNPRHKITKRGQNVTFRCDPISEHNRLYWYRQTLGQGPEFLTYFQNEAQLEKSRLLSDRFSAERPKGSFSTLEIQRTEQGDSAMYLCAGSLSELAYYEQYFGPGTRLTVT.

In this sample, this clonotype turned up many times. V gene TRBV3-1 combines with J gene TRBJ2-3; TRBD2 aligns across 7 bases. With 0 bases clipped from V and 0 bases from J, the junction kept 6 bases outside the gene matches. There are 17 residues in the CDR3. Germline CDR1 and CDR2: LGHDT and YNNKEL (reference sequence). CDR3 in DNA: TGTGCCAGCAGCCAAGATTTTCCGGGGGGTAGCACAGATACGCAGTATTTT. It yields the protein CASSQDFPGGSTDTQYF.

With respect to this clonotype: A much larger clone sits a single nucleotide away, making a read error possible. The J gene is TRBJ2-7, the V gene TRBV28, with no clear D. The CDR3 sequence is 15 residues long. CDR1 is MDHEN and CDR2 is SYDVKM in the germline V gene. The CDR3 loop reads CANSTTRRQSYEQYF. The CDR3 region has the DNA TGTGCCAACAGTACAACCAGGCGCCAGTCCTACGAGCAGTACTTC.

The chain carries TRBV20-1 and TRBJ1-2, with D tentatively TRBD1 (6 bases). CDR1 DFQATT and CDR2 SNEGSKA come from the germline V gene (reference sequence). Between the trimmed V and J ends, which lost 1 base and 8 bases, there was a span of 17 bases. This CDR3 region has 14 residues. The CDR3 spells CSARGTGTWYGYTF. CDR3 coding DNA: TGCAGTGCTAGAGGAACCGGGACATGGTACGGCTACACCTTC.

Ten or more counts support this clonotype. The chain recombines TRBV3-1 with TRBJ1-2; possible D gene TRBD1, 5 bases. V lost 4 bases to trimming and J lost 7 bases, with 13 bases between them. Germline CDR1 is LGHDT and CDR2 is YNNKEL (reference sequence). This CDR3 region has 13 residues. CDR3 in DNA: TGTGCCAGCAGCCCGGGAGGGACCTTTGGCTACACCTTC. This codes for CASSPGGTFGYTF.

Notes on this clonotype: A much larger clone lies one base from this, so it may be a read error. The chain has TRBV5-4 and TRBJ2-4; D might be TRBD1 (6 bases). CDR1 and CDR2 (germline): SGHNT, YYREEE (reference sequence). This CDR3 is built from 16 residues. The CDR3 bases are TGTGCCAGCCAACCCCAGGGGAGCGTGGCCAAAAACGTTCAGTACTTC. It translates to CASQPQGSVAKNVQYF. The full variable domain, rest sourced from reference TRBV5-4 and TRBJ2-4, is ETGVTQSPTHLIKTRGQQVTLRCSSQSGHNTVSWYQQALGQGPQFIFQYYREEENGRGNFPPRFSGLQFPNYSSELNVNALELDDSALYLCASQPQGSVAKNVQYFGAGTRLSVL.